These 2 T cell receptor beta chains share one sample of origin, sequenced in a study of technical replicates of blood from several donors. Measured with immunoSEQ multiplex PCR; TCRdb has only the in-frame clones, and not every one. The sample contains around 69,000 clones, about 86% of which appear only once. Sequencing was carried out using PBMCs. The source is a human donor in good health. Some clones in this sample may be carry-over from other donors' samples.

The V call is TRBV15, the J call TRBJ1-1; D remains ambiguous. This CDR3 has 13 amino acids. The germline V gene encodes CDR1 LNHNV and CDR2 YYDKDF (reference sequence). Deletions cut 0 bases from V and 5 bases from J, with 7 bases between. The CDR3 spells CATSREELTEAFF. For the CDR3, the DNA is TGTGCCACCAGCAGAGAAGAGTTGACTGAAGCTTTCTTT.

This clone was recorded only once. The chain carries TRBV9 and TRBJ2-7; perhaps TRBD2 as D (6 bases). Germline-derived CDR1 and CDR2 are SGDLS and YYNGEE. CDR3 length: 14 amino acids. The V end lost 4 bases, the J end lost 4 bases, and 15 bases lay between the germline ends. CDR3 sequence reads: CASSRDSFYYEQYF. In nucleotides, the CDR3 is TGTGCCAGCAGCCGGGACTCCTTCTATTACGAGCAGTACTTC.